Each of the 14 T cell receptor beta chains below was sequenced from the same sample in a study of T cell responses to AZD1222 COVID-19 vaccine. Assay: immunoSEQ multiplex PCR; the TCRdb copy retains only in-frame clones and omits some. This table holds fewer than 150,000 clones, 88% found once. The sequencing here drew on peripheral blood, taken on day 0 of AZD1222 vaccination. The source of these receptors is an adult in good health.

J is TRBJ1-1 and V is TRBV6-6; D is uncertain. Germline V CDR1 and CDR2: MNHNY, SVGAGI (reference sequence). There are 13 residues in the CDR3. Between the trimmed V and J ends, which lost 4 bases and 1 base, there was a span of 7 bases. CDR3 DNA: TGTGCCAGCAGTTCCCCAGGGAACACTGAAGCTTTCTTT. Its translation: CASSSPGNTEAFF.

This clone was observed once. This sequence joins TRBV4-3 and TRBJ2-3, with 7 bases identical to TRBD2. Germline V gives CDR1 LGHNA, CDR2 YSLEER. V lost 0 bases to trimming and J lost 0 bases; unmatched junction nucleotides: 3. The CDR3 has 16 amino acids. The CDR3 DNA reads TGCGCCAGCAGCCAAGATTGGCGGGGGAGCACAGATACGCAGTATTTT. Translating it yields CASSQDWRGSTDTQYF.

V and J are TRBV5-4 and TRBJ1-4; TRBD1 matches at 8 bases. This CDR3 is built from 15 residues. Germline V gene sequence: CDR1 SGHNT, CDR2 YYREEE (reference sequence). The J segment lost 2 bases and the V segment lost 3 bases, leaving 3 bases of the junction unmatched. This chain's CDR3 is CASSSGGATNEKLFF. The DNA of the CDR3 is TGTGCCAGCAGCTCAGGGGGCGCGACTAATGAAAAACTGTTTTTT. Full variable domain (remainder filled in from reference TRBV5-4 and TRBJ1-4): ETGVTQSPTHLIKTRGQQVTLRCSSQSGHNTVSWYQQALGQGPQFIFQYYREEENGRGNFPPRFSGLQFPNYSSELNVNALELDDSALYLCASSSGGATNEKLFFGSGTQLSVL.

The chain has TRBV9 and TRBJ2-5; D may be TRBD1 or TRBD2 (6 bases each). Germline V gives CDR1 SGDLS, CDR2 YYNGEE. With 0 bases removed from V and 5 bases from J, the gap between germline ends came to 14 bases. The CDR3 contains 15 residues. As DNA, the CDR3 is TGTGCCAGCAGCGTAGTGGGGGGCGCGGGCGAGACCCAGTACTTC. It encodes CASSVVGGAGETQYF.

The V call is TRBV5-1, the J call TRBJ2-2; the D gene could be TRBD1 or TRBD2 (6 bases each). Germline CDR1 reads SGHRS; CDR2 reads YFSETQ. The CDR3 sequence is 15 residues long. The V gene lost 4 bases and the J gene lost 4 bases, with 14 bases spanning the gap. The CDR3 DNA reads as TGCGCCAGCAGCGAAAGGAGGGGGACCACCGGGGAGCTGTTTTTT. Its translation: CASSERRGTTGELFF.

The chain links TRBV19 to TRBJ1-1, with D uncertain. The CDR3 is 13 residues long. Per germline, CDR1 LNHDA and CDR2 SQIVND (reference sequence). V was cut by 3 bases and J by 4 bases, with 9 bases left in between. This CDR3 is CASSIPRSTEAFF. The CDR3, as DNA: TGTGCCAGTAGTATTCCCAGGAGCACTGAAGCTTTCTTT.

The V gene is TRBV19, the J gene TRBJ2-7, with TRBD2 matching 8 bases. The CDR3 covers 13 residues. V was clipped by 8 bases and J by 4 bases; unmatched bases: 7. Germline V gives CDR1 LNHDA, CDR2 SQIVND (reference sequence). Written as DNA, the CDR3 is TGTGCCAGTTCCCGGGAGGGCCGTTACGAGCAGTACTTC. It yields the protein CASSREGRYEQYF.

The table lists this clone with a count of one. The chain links TRBV15 to TRBJ2-7; D call uncertain. This CDR3 comprises 12 residues. The germline V gene has CDR1 LNHNV and CDR2 YYDKDF (reference sequence). V lost 0 bases to trimming and J lost 6 bases, with 6 bases between them. CDR3 bases: TGTGCCACCAGCAGAGAAACGCCCGAGCAGTACTTC. Residues: CATSRETPEQYF.

This clone was seen a single time. The chain recombines TRBV10-3 with TRBJ2-5, with 7 bases identical to TRBD1. The J segment lost 0 bases and the V segment lost 0 bases, leaving 4 bases of the junction unmatched. CDR1 ENHRY and CDR2 SYGVKD come from the germline V gene. The CDR3 is 16 residues long. The CDR3 DNA is TGTGCCATCAGTGAGTCGACAGGGAAGTACCAAGAGACCCAGTACTTC. This gives the protein CAISESTGKYQETQYF.

This chain joins TRBV7-9 and TRBJ2-7; 10 positions agree with TRBD1. The V and J ends lost 1 base and 7 bases, in that order; junction bases with no gene match: 7. The CDR3 loop spans 15 amino acids. CDR1 is SEHNR and CDR2 is FQNEAQ in the germline V gene (reference sequence). The CDR3 loop reads CASSLVGTGVEEQYF. CDR3 nucleotides: TGTGCCAGCAGCTTAGTGGGGACAGGGGTGGAAGAGCAGTACTTC.

The chain combines TRBV5-1 with TRBJ2-1, with 9 positions matching TRBD1. Germline loops: CDR1 SGHRS, CDR2 YFSETQ. CDR3 size: 16 residues. V trimming: 0 bases; J trimming: 2 bases; junction bases outside the gene matches: 3. CDR3 amino acids: CASSLAGTGTYNEQFF. For the CDR3, the DNA is TGCGCCAGCAGCTTGGCCGGGACAGGGACCTACAATGAGCAGTTCTTC.

The chain is built from TRBV5-1 and TRBJ1-2; D unclear. Germline assignment: CDR1 SGHRS and CDR2 YFSETQ. Trimming removed 5 bases at V and 1 base at J, with 9 bases between. CDR3 length: 13 residues. This CDR3 is CASRLGLNYGYTF. CDR3 sequence (DNA): TGCGCCAGCAGACTGGGCCTTAACTATGGCTACACCTTC.

The V gene is TRBV6-5, the J gene TRBJ1-1; D call uncertain. The CDR3 runs to 15 residues. The germline V and J ends were trimmed by 0 bases and 3 bases, with 11 bases remaining between them. Germline values: CDR1 MNHEY, CDR2 SVGAGI. CDR3 nucleotides: TGTGCCAGCAGTTACTCGCAGTTGGCTTACACTGAAGCTTTCTTT. The encoded protein is CASSYSQLAYTEAFF.

The sample holds a few counts of this clone. V gene TRBV2 combines with J gene TRBJ2-2; 10 bases are shared with TRBD1. The CDR3 has 14 amino acids. Germline V CDR1 and CDR2: SNHLY, FYNNEI. With 6 bases clipped from V and 7 bases from J, the junction kept 5 bases outside the gene matches. CDR3 sequence reads: CASSLGQGYGELFF. DNA of the CDR3: TGTGCCAGCAGCCTGGGACAGGGGTACGGGGAGCTGTTTTTT.